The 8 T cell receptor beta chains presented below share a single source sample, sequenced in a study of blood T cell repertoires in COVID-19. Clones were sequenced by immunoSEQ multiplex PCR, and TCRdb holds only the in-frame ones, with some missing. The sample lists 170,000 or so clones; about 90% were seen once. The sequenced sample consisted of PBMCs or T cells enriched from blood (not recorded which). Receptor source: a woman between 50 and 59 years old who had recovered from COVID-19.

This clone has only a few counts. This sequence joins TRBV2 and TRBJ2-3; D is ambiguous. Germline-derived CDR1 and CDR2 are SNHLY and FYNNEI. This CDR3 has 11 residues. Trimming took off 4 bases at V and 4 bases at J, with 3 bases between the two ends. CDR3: CASSVADTQYF. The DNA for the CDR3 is TGTGCCAGCAGTGTAGCAGATACGCAGTATTTT.

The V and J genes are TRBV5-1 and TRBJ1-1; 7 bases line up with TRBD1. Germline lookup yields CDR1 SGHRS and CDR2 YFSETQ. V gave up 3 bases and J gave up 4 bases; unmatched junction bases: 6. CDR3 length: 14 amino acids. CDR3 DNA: TGCGCCAGCAGCTCGCAGGGGGGAGGCACTGAAGCTTTCTTT. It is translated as CASSSQGGGTEAFF.

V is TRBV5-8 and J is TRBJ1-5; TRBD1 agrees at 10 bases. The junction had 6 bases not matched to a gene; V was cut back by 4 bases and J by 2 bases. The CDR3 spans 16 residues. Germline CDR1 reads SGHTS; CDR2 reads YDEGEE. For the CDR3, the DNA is TGTGCCAGCAGCCCCGGGACAGGGGTGGGCAATCAGCCCCAGCATTTT. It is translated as CASSPGTGVGNQPQHF. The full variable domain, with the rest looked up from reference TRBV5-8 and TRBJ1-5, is EAGVTQSPTHLIKTRGQQATLRCSPISGHTSVYWYQQALGLGLQFLLWYDEGEERNRGNFPPRFSGRQFPNYSSELNVNALELEDSALYLCASSPGTGVGNQPQHFGDGTRLSIL.

CDR3 sequence (DNA): TGCGCCAGCAGCGGAACGATACAGGGTCCGGCGAACACTGAAGCTTTCTTT. Its translation: CASSGTIQGPANTEAFF. This rearrangement joins TRBV5-1 to TRBJ1-1; tentatively, D is TRBD1 (6 bases). The CDR3 totals 17 residues. The V end was cut by 4 bases, the J end by 1 base, with 20 bases between. Germline V lookup: CDR1 SGHRS, CDR2 YFSETQ.

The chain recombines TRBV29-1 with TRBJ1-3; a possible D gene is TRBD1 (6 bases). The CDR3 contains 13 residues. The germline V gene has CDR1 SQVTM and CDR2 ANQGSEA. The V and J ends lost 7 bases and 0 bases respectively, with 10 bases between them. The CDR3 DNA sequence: TGCAGCGGCCAGGGGAGCTCTGGAAACACCATATATTTT. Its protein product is CSGQGSSGNTIYF.

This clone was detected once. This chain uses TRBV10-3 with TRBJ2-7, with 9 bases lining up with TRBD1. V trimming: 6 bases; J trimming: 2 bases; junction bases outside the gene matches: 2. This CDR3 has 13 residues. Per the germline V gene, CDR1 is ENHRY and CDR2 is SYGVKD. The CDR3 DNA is TGTGCCATCAGCAGACAGGGGGCCTACGAGCAGTACTTC. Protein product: CAISRQGAYEQYF.

The CDR3 reads CASRGVTDTQYF. CDR3 bases: TGTGCCAGCAGAGGGGTGACAGATACGCAGTATTTT. V gene TRBV6-5 combines with J gene TRBJ2-3; D is possibly TRBD1 (5 bases). V dropped 6 bases and J dropped 3 bases, with 7 bases sitting between them. This CDR3 is 12 amino acids long. CDR1 MNHEY and CDR2 SVGAGI come from the germline V gene.

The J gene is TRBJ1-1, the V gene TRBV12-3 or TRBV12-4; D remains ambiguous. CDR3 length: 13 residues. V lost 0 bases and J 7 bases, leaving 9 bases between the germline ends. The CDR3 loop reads CASSLASGLEAFF. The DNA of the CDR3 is TGTGCCAGCAGTTTAGCCTCAGGCCTTGAAGCTTTCTTT.